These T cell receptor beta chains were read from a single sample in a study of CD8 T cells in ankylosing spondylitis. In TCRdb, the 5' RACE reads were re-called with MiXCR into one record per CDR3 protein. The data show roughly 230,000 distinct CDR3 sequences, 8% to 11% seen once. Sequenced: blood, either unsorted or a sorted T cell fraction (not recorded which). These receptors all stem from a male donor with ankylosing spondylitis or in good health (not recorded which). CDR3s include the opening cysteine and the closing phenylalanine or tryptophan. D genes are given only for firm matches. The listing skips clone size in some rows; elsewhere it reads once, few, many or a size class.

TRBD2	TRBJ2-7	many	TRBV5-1	CASSLAGRSEQYF	TGCGCCAGCAGCCTGGCCGGGAGGTCCGAGCAGTACTTC
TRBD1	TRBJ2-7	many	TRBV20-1	CSARVPGTGAHEQYF	TGCAGTGCTAGAGTTCCCGGGACAGGGGCCCACGAGCAGTACTTC
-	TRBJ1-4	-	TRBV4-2	CASSQDGVRNEKLFF	TGTGCCAGCAGCCAGGACGGAGTTCGGAATGAAAAACTGTTTTTT
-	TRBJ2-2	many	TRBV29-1	CSGDSPNTGELFF	TGCAGCGGAGACAGCCCGAACACCGGGGAGCTGTTTTTT
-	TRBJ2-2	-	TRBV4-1	CASTLQRGTGELFF	TGCGCCAGCACCTTGCAGAGGGGCACCGGGGAGCTGTTTTTT
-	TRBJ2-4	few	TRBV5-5	CASNLGSGKKNIQYF	TGTGCCAGCAACCTAGGCTCGGGCAAGAAAAACATTCAGTACTTC
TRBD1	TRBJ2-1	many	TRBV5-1	CASSLRRQGVRDEQFF	TGCGCCAGCAGCTTGAGAAGACAGGGGGTTAGGGATGAGCAGTTCTTC
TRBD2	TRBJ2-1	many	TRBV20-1	CSASDLLGLADSYNEQFF	TGCAGTGCTAGCGACCTCCTCGGACTAGCGGATTCCTACAATGAGCAGTTCTTC
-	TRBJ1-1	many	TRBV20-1	CSASDTGGRTEAFF	TGCAGTGCTAGTGACACGGGGGGACGGACTGAAGCTTTCTTT
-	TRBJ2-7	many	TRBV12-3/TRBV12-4	CASKNSLGEQYF	TGTGCCAGCAAAAATAGCCTGGGCGAGCAGTACTTC
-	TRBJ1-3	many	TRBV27	CASAAGGTLAGNTIYF	TGTGCCAGCGCCGCGGGAGGGACACTGGCCGGAAACACCATATATTTT
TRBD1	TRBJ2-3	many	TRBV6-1	CASREDRGGYTQYF	TGTGCCAGCAGGGAAGACAGGGGTGGATATACGCAGTATTTT
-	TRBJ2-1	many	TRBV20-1	CSARYAGTLSTYNEQFF	TGCAGTGCTAGATATGCCGGGACTCTTAGCACCTACAATGAGCAGTTCTTC
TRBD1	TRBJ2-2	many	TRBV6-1	CASNTGGVGSGELFF	TGTGCCAGCAATACAGGGGGCGTTGGATCCGGGGAGCTGTTTTTT
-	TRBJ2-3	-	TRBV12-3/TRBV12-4	CASSLDGTPAYPHTQYF	TGTGCCAGCAGTTTAGACGGAACCCCAGCCTATCCTCATACGCAGTATTTT
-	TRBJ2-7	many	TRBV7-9	CASQLGDLASAPYEQYF	TGTGCCAGTCAGCTAGGGGATTTGGCTAGCGCGCCCTACGAGCAGTACTTC
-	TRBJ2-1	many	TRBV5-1	CASSLTDGDKQFF	TGCGCCAGCAGCTTGACTGACGGAGACAAGCAGTTCTTC
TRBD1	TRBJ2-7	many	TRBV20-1	CSARSLPRDRLSYEQYF	TGCAGTGCTAGATCATTGCCCCGGGACAGGCTTTCCTACGAGCAGTACTTC
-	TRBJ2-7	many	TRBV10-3	CAISGSSYEQYF	TGTGCCATCAGTGGGTCCTCCTACGAGCAGTACTTC
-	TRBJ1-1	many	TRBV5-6	CASSLDLGLNTEAFF	TGTGCCAGCAGCTTGGATCTCGGTCTGAACACTGAAGCTTTCTTT
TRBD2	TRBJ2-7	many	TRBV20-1	CSARAQASGNYEQYF	TGCAGTGCTAGAGCTCAGGCTAGCGGGAACTACGAGCAGTACTTC
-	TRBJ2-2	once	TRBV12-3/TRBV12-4	CASSLTRDTGELFF	TGTGCCAGCAGTTTAACCAGGGACACCGGGGAGCTGTTTTTT
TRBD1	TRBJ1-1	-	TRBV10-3	CAIGANSGGTEAFF	TGTGCCATCGGGGCTAATTCAGGGGGCACTGAAGCTTTCTTT
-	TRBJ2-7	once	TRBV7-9	CASSRRDTVYEQYF	TGTGCCAGCAGCCGCAGGGACACCGTTTACGAGCAGTACTTC
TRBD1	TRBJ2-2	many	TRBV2	CASSLYTGGRELFF	TGTGCCAGCAGTCTATATACAGGGGGTAGGGAGCTGTTTTTT
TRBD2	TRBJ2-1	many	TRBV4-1	CASSPWGGEGRNEQFF	TGCGCCAGCAGCCCGTGGGGAGGGGAGGGCAGGAATGAGCAGTTCTTC
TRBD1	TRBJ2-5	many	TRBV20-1	CSARSLPGQSQKVEETQYF	TGCAGTGCTAGATCTTTACCGGGACAGAGCCAAAAAGTGGAAGAGACCCAGTACTTC
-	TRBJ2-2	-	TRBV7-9	CASSLEGTGEPFF	TGTGCCAGCAGCTTAGAGGGGACCGGGGAGCCGTTTTTT